Listed below are T cell receptor beta chains from one sample, sequenced in a study of blood T cell repertoires in COVID-19. Libraries were prepared by immunoSEQ multiplex PCR; TCRdb keeps only in-frame clonotypes and omits some of them. The sample yields about 200,000 clones, 92% seen once. The sequencing sample was made of peripheral blood. The receptors were gathered from a young man with acute or convalescent COVID-19. The CDR3 runs from the conserved cysteine through the conserved F or W. The D gene is left open where the match is weak. Clone size, where shown, is once, few, many, or a class for clones that have expanded.

j_gene | d_gene | abundance | v_gene | CDR3nt | CDR3aa
TRBJ2-5 | TRBD2 | - | TRBV6-5 | TGTGCCAGCAGCTTTAGCGGGGGTTCCCAAGAGACCCAGTACTTC | CASSFSGGSQETQYF
TRBJ2-7 | - | - | TRBV20-1 | TGCAGTGCTAGTCTCACAGATTTCTACGAGCAGTACTTC | CSASLTDFYEQYF
TRBJ2-5 | TRBD2 | - | TRBV28 | TGTGCCAGCAGCCCAAGACTAGCGGGGGGGCTGAGTACCCAGTACTTC | CASSPRLAGGLSTQYF
TRBJ2-7 | TRBD1 | - | TRBV7-2 | TGTGCCAGCAGCCGGACAGGGGAGTACGAGCAGTACTTC | CASSRTGEYEQYF
TRBJ2-5 | - | - | TRBV7-9 | TGTGCCAGCAGCTTTAGCGGAAATCTCCAAGAGACCCAGTACTTC | CASSFSGNLQETQYF
TRBJ1-2 | - | - | TRBV6-2/TRBV6-3 | TGTGCCAGCAGTTACTCATCCCGGGGGGCCTATGGCTGCACCTTC | CASSYSSRGAYGCTF
TRBJ1-5 | - | - | TRBV7-9 | TGTGCCAGCAGCTTAGGGAGGGTTCGGGGGAGACTGGAGAATCAGCCCCAGCATTTT | CASSLGRVRGRLENQPQHF
TRBJ1-4 | TRBD1 | once | TRBV24-1 | TGTGCCACCAGTGATGCCAGACAGGGCCCTAATGAAAAACTGTTTTTT | CATSDARQGPNEKLFF
TRBJ1-2 | - | - | TRBV2 | TGTGCCAGCAGTGTGCGGGGGCGCAGCGATGGCTACACCTTC | CASSVRGRSDGYTF
TRBJ1-2 | TRBD1 | - | TRBV24-1 | TGTGCCACCAGTGATTCTCGACAGGGTAACTATGGCTACACCTTC | CATSDSRQGNYGYTF
TRBJ2-1 | - | - | TRBV11-3 | TGTGCCAGCAGCCAGGGGCCGAATGAGCAGTTCTTC | CASSQGPNEQFF
TRBJ2-1 | TRBD2 | - | TRBV24-1 | TGTGCCACCAGTGACCGGGGACTAGCGGGAGCGGGTCTTGAGCAGTTCTTC | CATSDRGLAGAGLEQFF
TRBJ1-4 | TRBD1 | - | TRBV4-1 | TGCGCCAGCAGCCACCGACCCGAGGGGGACAGGGGTTGGGAAAAACTGTTTTTT | CASSHRPEGDRGWEKLFF
TRBJ2-7 | TRBD1 | - | TRBV5-1 | TGCGCCAGCAGGGTTCAGGGGGCCACCTACGAGCAGTACTTC | CASRVQGATYEQYF
TRBJ1-2 | TRBD1 | - | TRBV7-3 | TGTGCCAGCAGCCCAGGGGGTTCCAACTATGGCTACACCTTC | CASSPGGSNYGYTF
TRBJ1-5 | - | - | TRBV28 | TGTGCCAGCAGGGAGGGAGGGGCAGGGCTTCATCAGCCCCAGCATTTT | CASREGGAGLHQPQHF
TRBJ1-2 | - | - | TRBV20-1 | TGCAGTGCTAGTAAGAGGTCCGCCCAGGGTGATGGCTACACCTTC | CSASKRSAQGDGYTF
TRBJ1-2 | TRBD1 | - | TRBV5-1 | TGCGCCAGCAGCGCAGGGACAGGGGGCTATGGCTACACCTTC | CASSAGTGGYGYTF
TRBJ2-7 | TRBD1 | - | TRBV2 | TGTGCCAGCAGTGAGGACAGGGGTTCTGTCGAGCAGTACTTC | CASSEDRGSVEQYF
TRBJ1-5 | TRBD1 | - | TRBV28 | TGTGCCAGCAGTTCCACAGGGGATCAGCCCCAGCATTTT | CASSSTGDQPQHF
TRBJ2-5 | - | - | TRBV5-1 | TGCGCCAGCAGCTTGGAAGGCGGGGAAGAGACCCAGTACTTC | CASSLEGGEETQYF
TRBJ1-2 | TRBD1 | - | TRBV2 | TGTGCCAGCAGTGAGTCCCGCAGGGGGCCAGTATCTGGCTACACCTTC | CASSESRRGPVSGYTF
TRBJ1-5 | - | - | TRBV18 | TGTGCCAGCTCACAGAATCCAGGGCCTAATCAGCCCCAGCATTTT | CASSQNPGPNQPQHF
TRBJ2-7 | TRBD1 | - | TRBV29-1 | TGCAGCGTTAGGACAGGCTCCTACGAGCAGTACTTC | CSVRTGSYEQYF
TRBJ2-5 | - | - | TRBV19 | TGTGCCAGTAGTATAGGTTCAGGGCCAGAGACCCAGTACTTC | CASSIGSGPETQYF
TRBJ1-1 | - | - | TRBV18 | TGTGCCAGCTCACCTACCTCCTCCCGGGGCACTGAAGCTTTCTTT | CASSPTSSRGTEAFF
TRBJ1-1 | - | - | TRBV6-2/TRBV6-3 | TGTGCCAGCAGCCCAATCACGGGGGGAAGAAGCACTGAAGCTTTCTTT | CASSPITGGRSTEAFF
TRBJ1-1 | - | - | TRBV5-6 | TGTGCCAGCAGCTATAGGGGGTACACTGAAGCTTTCTTT | CASSYRGYTEAFF
TRBJ2-3 | - | - | TRBV13 | TGTGCCAGCAGCTTATTGTGGGACTCCGAGGGTACGCAGTATTTT | CASSLLWDSEGTQYF
TRBJ2-7 | TRBD1 | once | TRBV5-1 | TGCGCCAGTAGGGGACAGGGGCCGTCCTACGAGCAGTACTTC | CASRGQGPSYEQYF
TRBJ2-7 | TRBD1 | once | TRBV20-1 | TGCAGTGCTAGTGATCCCGGGACAGGGGGCTACGAGCAGTACTTC | CSASDPGTGGYEQYF
TRBJ2-1 | - | - | TRBV5-4 | TGTGCCAGCAGCAAACAGGACGGTCGAGAAGAGCAGTTCTTC | CASSKQDGREEQFF
TRBJ1-6 | - | once | TRBV10-3 | TGTGCCATCAGTGAGTTAGAGAGCCGGGGTCCCCTCCACTTT | CAISELESRGPLHF
TRBJ2-5 | - | - | TRBV30 | TGTGCCTGGACCTCCATTCCGGGAATGGAGACCCAGTACTTC | CAWTSIPGMETQYF
TRBJ2-2 | - | - | TRBV5-1 | TGCGCCAGCAGCCTCGGACAGACGAACACCGGGGAGCTGTTTTTT | CASSLGQTNTGELFF
TRBJ1-1 | - | once | TRBV14 | TGTGCCAGCAGCCAGTGGCGGCACACTGAAGCTTTCTTT | CASSQWRHTEAFF
TRBJ1-4 | TRBD1 | - | TRBV5-1 | TGCGCCAGCAGCCTAGGGACAGGTTTCCTTGGTAATGAAAAACTGTTTTTT | CASSLGTGFLGNEKLFF